This T cell receptor (beta chain) derives from a study of T cell repertoires in cytomegalovirus infection. Study as a whole: Indications came from public TCR beta signatures; they pointed to CMV infection and to a matching HLA type.

There are 17 residues in the CDR3. V dropped 0 bases and J dropped 4; count of bases not matched to a gene: 9. TCRdb reanalysed the reads using MiXCR and keeps one entry per CDR3 protein. The data contain about 250,000 distinct CDR3 sequences, more than 15% of them singletons. The sample was CD8+ T cells from PBMCs. The chain uses TRBV23-1 and TRBJ2-3; 8 bases agree with TRBD1. TRBV23-1 is sorted into the ORF group, with uncertain function. The sequence derives from a human donor in good health (CMV status not recorded). Some clones in this sample may be carry-over from other donors' samples. The CDR3 DNA sequence: TGCGCCAGCAGTCAATCGGTGGACAGGGTTTGGGCAGATACGCAGTATTTT. Translation: CASSQSVDRVWADTQYF.